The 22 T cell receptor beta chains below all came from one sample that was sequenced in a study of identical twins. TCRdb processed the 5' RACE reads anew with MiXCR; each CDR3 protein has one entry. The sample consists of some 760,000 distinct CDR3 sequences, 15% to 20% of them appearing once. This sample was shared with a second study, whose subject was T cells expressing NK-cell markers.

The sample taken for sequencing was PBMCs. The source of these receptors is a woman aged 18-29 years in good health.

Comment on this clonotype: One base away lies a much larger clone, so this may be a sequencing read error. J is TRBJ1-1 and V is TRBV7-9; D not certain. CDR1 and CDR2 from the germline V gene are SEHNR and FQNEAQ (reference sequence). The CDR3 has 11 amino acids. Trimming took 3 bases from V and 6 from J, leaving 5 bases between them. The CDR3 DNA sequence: TGTGCCAGCAGCTTTAACTCTGAAGCTTTCTTT. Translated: CASSFNSEAFF.

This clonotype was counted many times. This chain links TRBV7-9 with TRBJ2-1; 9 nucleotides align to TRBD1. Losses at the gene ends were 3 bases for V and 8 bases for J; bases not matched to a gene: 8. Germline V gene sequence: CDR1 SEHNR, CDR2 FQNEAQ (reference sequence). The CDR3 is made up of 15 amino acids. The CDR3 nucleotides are TGTGCCAGCAGCTTTCGGGACAGGGTATCGGATGAGCAGTTCTTC. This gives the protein CASSFRDRVSDEQFF.

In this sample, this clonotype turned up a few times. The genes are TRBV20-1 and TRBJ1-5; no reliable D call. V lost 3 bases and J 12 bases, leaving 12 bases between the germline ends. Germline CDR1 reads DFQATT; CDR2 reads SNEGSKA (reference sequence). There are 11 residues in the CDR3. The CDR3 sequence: CSARRDGFQHF. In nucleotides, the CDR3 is TGCAGTGCTAGGAGGGATGGGTTCCAGCATTTT.

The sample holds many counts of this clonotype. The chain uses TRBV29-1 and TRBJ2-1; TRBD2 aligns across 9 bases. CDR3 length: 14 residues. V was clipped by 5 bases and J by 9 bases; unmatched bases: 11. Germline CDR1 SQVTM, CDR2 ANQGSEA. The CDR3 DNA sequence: TGCAGCGTTAAACGGCTAGCGGGGTTGGCTGAGCAGTTCTTC. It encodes CSVKRLAGLAEQFF.

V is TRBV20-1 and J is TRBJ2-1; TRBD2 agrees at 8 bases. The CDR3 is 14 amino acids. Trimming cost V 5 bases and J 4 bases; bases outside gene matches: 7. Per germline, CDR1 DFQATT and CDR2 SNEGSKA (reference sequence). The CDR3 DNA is TGCAGTGCTTATAAAGCTAGCGGGTACAATGAGCAGTTCTTC. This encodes CSAYKASGYNEQFF.

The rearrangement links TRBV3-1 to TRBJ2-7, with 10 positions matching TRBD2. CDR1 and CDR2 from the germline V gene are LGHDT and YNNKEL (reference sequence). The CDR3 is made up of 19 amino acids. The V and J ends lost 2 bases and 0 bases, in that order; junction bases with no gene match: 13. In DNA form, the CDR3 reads TGTGCCAGCAGCCAAATCTACCGAGGACTAGCGGTTAGCTCCTACGAGCAGTACTTC. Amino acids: CASSQIYRGLAVSSYEQYF.

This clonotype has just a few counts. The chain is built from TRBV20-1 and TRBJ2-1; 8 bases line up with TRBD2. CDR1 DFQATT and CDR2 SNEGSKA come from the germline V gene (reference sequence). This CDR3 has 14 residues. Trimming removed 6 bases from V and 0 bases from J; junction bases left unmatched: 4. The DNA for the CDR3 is TGCAGTGCCATTACTAGCGGCTCCTACAATGAGCAGTTCTTC. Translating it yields CSAITSGSYNEQFF.

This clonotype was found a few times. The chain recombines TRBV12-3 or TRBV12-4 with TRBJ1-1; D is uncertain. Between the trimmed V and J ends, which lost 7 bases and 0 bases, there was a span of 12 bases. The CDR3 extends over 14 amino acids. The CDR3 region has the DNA TGTGCCAGCACCCTAGAGATCATGAACACTGAAGCTTTCTTT. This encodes CASTLEIMNTEAFF.

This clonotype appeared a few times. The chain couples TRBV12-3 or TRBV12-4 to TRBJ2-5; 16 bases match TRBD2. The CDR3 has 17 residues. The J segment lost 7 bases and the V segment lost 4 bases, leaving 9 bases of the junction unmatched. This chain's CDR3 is CASSSPPGTSGRVTQYF. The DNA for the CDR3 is TGTGCCAGCAGTTCACCGCCCGGGACTAGCGGGAGGGTGACCCAGTACTTC.

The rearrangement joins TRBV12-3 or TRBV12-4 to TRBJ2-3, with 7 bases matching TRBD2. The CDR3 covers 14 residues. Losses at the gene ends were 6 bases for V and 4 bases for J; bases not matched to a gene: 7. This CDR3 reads CASRVGGSADTQYF. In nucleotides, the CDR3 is TGTGCCAGCAGAGTCGGGGGGTCCGCAGATACGCAGTATTTT.

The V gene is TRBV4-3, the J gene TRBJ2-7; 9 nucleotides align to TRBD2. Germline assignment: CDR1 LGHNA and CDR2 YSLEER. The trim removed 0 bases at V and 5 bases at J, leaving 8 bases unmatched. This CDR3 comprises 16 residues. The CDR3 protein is CASSQDLTSGRNEQYF. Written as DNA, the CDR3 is TGCGCCAGCAGCCAAGATTTAACTAGCGGGCGTAACGAGCAGTACTTC.

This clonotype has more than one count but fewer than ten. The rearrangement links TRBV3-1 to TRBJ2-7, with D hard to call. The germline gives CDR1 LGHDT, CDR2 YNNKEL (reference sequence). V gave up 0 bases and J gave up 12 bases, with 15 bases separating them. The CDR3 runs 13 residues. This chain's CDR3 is CASSQEISVPPYF. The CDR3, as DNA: TGTGCCAGCAGCCAAGAAATCTCGGTCCCTCCGTACTTC.

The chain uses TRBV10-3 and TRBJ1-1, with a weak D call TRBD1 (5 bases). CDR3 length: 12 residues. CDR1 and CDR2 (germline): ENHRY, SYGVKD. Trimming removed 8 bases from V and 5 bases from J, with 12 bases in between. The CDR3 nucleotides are TGTGCCATCCGGGGACTGGGAACTGAAGCTTTCTTT. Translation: CAIRGLGTEAFF.

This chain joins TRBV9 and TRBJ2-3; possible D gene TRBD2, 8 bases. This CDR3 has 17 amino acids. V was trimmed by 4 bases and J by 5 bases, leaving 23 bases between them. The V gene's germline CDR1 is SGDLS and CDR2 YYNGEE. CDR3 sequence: CASSYYPAGAGGDTQYF. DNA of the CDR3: TGTGCCAGCAGCTACTACCCAGCGGGAGCAGGGGGAGATACGCAGTATTTT.

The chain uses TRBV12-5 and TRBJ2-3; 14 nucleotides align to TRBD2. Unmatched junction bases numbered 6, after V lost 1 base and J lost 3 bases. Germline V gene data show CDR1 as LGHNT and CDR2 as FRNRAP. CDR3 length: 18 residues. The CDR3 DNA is TGTGCTAGTGGTTTGGGAAGACTAGCGGGGGGGCCTACAGATACGCAGTATTTT. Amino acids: CASGLGRLAGGPTDTQYF.

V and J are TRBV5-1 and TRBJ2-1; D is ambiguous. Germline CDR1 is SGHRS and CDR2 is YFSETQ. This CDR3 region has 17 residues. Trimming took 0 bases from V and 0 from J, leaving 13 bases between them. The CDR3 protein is CASSLAKAQSSYNEQFF. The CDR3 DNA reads TGCGCCAGCAGCTTGGCCAAGGCCCAGAGCTCCTACAATGAGCAGTTCTTC.

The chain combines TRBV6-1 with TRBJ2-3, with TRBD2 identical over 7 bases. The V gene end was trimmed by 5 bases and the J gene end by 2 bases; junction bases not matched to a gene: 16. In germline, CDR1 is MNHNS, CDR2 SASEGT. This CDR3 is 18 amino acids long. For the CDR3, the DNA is TGTGCCAGCAGTCAGAGTGGCGGAGAGGGAGGGGTCACAGATACGCAGTATTTT. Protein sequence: CASSQSGGEGGVTDTQYF.

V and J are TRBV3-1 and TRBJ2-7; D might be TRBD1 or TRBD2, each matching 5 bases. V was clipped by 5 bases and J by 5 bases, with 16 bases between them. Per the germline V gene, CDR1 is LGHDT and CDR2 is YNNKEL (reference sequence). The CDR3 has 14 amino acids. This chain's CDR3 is CASSKLDGAHEQYF. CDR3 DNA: TGTGCCAGCAGCAAACTGGACGGGGCCCACGAGCAGTACTTC.

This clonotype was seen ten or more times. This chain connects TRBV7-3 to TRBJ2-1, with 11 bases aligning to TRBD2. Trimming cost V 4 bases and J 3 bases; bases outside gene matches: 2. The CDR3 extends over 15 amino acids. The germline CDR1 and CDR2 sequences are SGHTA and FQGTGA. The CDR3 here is CASSSLAGGYNEQFF. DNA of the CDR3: TGTGCCAGCAGCTCCCTAGCGGGGGGCTACAATGAGCAGTTCTTC.

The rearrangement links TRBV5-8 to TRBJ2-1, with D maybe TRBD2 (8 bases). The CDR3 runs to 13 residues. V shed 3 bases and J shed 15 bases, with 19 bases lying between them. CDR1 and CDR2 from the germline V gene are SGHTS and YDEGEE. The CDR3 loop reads CASSWDRAGVLFF. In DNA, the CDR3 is TGTGCCAGCAGCTGGGACAGAGCGGGAGTCCTGTTCTTC.

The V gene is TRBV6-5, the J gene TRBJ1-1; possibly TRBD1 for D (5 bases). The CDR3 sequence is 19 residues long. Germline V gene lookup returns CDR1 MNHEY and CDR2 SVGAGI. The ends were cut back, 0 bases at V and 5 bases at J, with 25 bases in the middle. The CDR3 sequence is CASSYSTPGHRTLSTEAFF. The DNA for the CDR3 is TGTGCCAGCAGTTACTCCACCCCCGGACACCGAACACTGAGTACTGAAGCTTTCTTT.

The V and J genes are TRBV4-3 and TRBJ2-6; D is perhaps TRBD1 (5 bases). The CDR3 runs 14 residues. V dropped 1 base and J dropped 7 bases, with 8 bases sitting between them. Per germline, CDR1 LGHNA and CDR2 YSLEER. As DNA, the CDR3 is TGCGCCAGCAGCCAAGGCAGGGCAGCCAACGTCCTGACTTTC. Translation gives CASSQGRAANVLTF.